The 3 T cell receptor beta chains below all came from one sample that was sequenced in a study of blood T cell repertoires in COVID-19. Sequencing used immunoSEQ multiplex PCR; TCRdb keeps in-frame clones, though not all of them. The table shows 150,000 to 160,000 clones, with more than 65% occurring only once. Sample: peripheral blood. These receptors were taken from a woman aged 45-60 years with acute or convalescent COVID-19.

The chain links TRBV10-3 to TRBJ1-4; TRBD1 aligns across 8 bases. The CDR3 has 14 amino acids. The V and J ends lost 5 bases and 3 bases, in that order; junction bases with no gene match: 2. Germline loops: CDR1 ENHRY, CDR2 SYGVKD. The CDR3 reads CAISQGASNEKLFF. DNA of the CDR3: TGTGCCATCAGTCAGGGGGCGTCTAATGAAAAACTGTTTTTT.

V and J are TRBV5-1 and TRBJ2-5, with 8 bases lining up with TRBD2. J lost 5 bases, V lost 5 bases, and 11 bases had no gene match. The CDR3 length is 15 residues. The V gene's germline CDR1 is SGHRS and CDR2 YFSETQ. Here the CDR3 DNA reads TGCGCCAGCAGTGGGGCTAGCGGGCTGAGGGAGACCCAGTACTTC. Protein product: CASSGASGLRETQYF. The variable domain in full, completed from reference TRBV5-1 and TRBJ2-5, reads KAGVTQTPRYLIKTRGQQVTLSCSPISGHRSVSWYQQTPGQGLQFLFEYFSETQRNKGNFPGRFSGRQFSNSRSEMNVSTLELGDSALYLCASSGASGLRETQYFGPGTRLLVL.

CDR3 nucleotide sequence: TGCAGCGTTGTAGGAATGGGAGCGGAGGGAGCTAGCACAGATACGCAGTATTTT. Protein product: CSVVGMGAEGASTDTQYF. The chain is built from TRBV29-1 and TRBJ2-3; tentatively, D is TRBD2 (6 bases). V was pared by 4 bases and J by 0 bases, with 23 bases between. Germline CDR1 reads SQVTM; CDR2 reads ANQGSEA. This CDR3 region has 18 residues.